A selection of T cell receptor beta chains follows, all from one sample in a study of blood T cell repertoires in COVID-19. Assay used: immunoSEQ multiplex PCR; TCRdb lists only in-frame clones, some missing. The profile covers some 290,000 clones, with around 87% appearing a single time and 3.5% to 4% taken by the ten largest. The sample taken for sequencing was peripheral blood. The receptors stem from a man aged 18 to 29 with active or convalescent COVID-19. Both conserved end residues are part of each CDR3.

j_gene: TRBJ1-2
len: 15
v_gene: TRBV7-6
CDR3aa: CASSLGQGLENGYTF

j_gene: TRBJ2-7
len: 14
v_gene: TRBV9
CDR3aa: CASSPIGGSYEQYF

j_gene: TRBJ2-3
len: 15
v_gene: TRBV11-2
CDR3aa: CASDPSGFFTDTQYF

j_gene: TRBJ2-5
len: 13
v_gene: TRBV2
CDR3aa: CASSGQGAETQYF

j_gene: TRBJ2-7
len: 15
v_gene: TRBV5-1
CDR3aa: CASSFSQGANYEQYF

j_gene: TRBJ1-1
len: 12
v_gene: TRBV3-1/TRBV3-2
CDR3aa: CASSLQNTEAFF

j_gene: TRBJ2-4
len: 16
v_gene: TRBV7-2
CDR3aa: CASSLEGAVRKNIQYF

j_gene: TRBJ2-7
len: 15
v_gene: TRBV6-2/TRBV6-3
CDR3aa: CASSLARQGWSEQYF

j_gene: TRBJ1-6
len: 15
v_gene: TRBV11-2
CDR3aa: CASSSRGYDNSPLHF

j_gene: TRBJ2-5
len: 13
v_gene: TRBV5-6
CDR3aa: CASSLVQQETQYF

j_gene: TRBJ2-1
len: 15
v_gene: TRBV13
CDR3aa: CASSYGEGVYGEQFF

j_gene: TRBJ2-5
len: 11
v_gene: TRBV20-1
CDR3aa: CSAQGQETQYF

j_gene: TRBJ1-1
len: 13
v_gene: TRBV6-5
CDR3aa: CASRGLSNTEAFF

j_gene: TRBJ1-2
len: 12
v_gene: TRBV20-1
CDR3aa: CSASLANYGYTF

j_gene: TRBJ2-5
len: 13
v_gene: TRBV7-2
CDR3aa: CASSDRVPASYYF

j_gene: TRBJ2-7
len: 16
v_gene: TRBV12-5
CDR3aa: CASGLAPGRGAYEQYF

j_gene: TRBJ1-3
len: 14
v_gene: TRBV6-5
CDR3aa: CASTAPGGGNTIYF

j_gene: TRBJ1-4
len: 14
v_gene: TRBV19
CDR3aa: CASSETSTNEKLFF

j_gene: TRBJ2-7
len: 16
v_gene: TRBV19
CDR3aa: CASSMDGTGGTYEQYF

j_gene: TRBJ2-2
len: 15
v_gene: TRBV5-6
CDR3aa: CASSWDRLDTGELFF

j_gene: TRBJ2-3
len: 15
v_gene: TRBV4-2
CDR3aa: CASSQGDQGLDTQYF

j_gene: TRBJ2-1
len: 17
v_gene: TRBV2
CDR3aa: CASSVRSGTRVLDEQFF

j_gene: TRBJ2-3
len: 12
v_gene: TRBV6-2/TRBV6-3
CDR3aa: CASSTRTDTQYF

j_gene: TRBJ2-3
len: 18
v_gene: TRBV18
CDR3aa: CASSFNAPNIRQTDTQYF

j_gene: TRBJ1-2
len: 15
v_gene: TRBV6-5
CDR3aa: CASSYLDRGGYGYTF

j_gene: TRBJ1-2
len: 14
v_gene: TRBV29-1
CDR3aa: CSVDLRGPPYGYTF

j_gene: TRBJ1-1
len: 14
v_gene: TRBV29-1
CDR3aa: CSAAPGQMRTEAFF

j_gene: TRBJ1-4
len: 15
v_gene: TRBV7-9
CDR3aa: CASSSMRAVNEKLFF

j_gene: TRBJ2-7
len: 13
v_gene: TRBV29-1
CDR3aa: CSVISSNSYEQYF

j_gene: TRBJ2-7
len: 11
v_gene: TRBV29-1
CDR3aa: CSVEASYEQYF

j_gene: TRBJ1-2
len: 15
v_gene: TRBV28
CDR3aa: CATTSGGRIFDGYTF

j_gene: TRBJ1-1
len: 13
v_gene: TRBV18
CDR3aa: CASSPGQNTEAFF

j_gene: TRBJ2-7
len: 18
v_gene: TRBV5-4
CDR3aa: CASSLVTSGRPISNEQYF

j_gene: TRBJ2-5
len: 13
v_gene: TRBV3-1/TRBV3-2
CDR3aa: CASRRTSQETQYF

j_gene: TRBJ1-2
len: 15
v_gene: TRBV7-8
CDR3aa: CASSLVAGGGYGYTF

j_gene: TRBJ2-7
len: 14
v_gene: TRBV10-1
CDR3aa: CASSEPGTGVEQYF

j_gene: TRBJ2-1
len: 14
v_gene: TRBV24-1
CDR3aa: CATSDPPVNNEQFF

j_gene: TRBJ2-3
len: 16
v_gene: TRBV28
CDR3aa: CASSLGQGLGTDTQYF

j_gene: TRBJ2-7
len: 12
v_gene: TRBV10-3
CDR3aa: CAAQGGLSEQYF

j_gene: TRBJ1-6
len: 14
v_gene: TRBV19
CDR3aa: CASSFREDNSPLHF

j_gene: TRBJ2-2
len: 15
v_gene: TRBV2
CDR3aa: CASRGTAAAAGELFF

j_gene: TRBJ1-1
len: 12
v_gene: TRBV30
CDR3aa: CAWSRGTNEAFF

j_gene: TRBJ1-2
len: 12
v_gene: TRBV7-2
CDR3aa: CASAGADYGYTF